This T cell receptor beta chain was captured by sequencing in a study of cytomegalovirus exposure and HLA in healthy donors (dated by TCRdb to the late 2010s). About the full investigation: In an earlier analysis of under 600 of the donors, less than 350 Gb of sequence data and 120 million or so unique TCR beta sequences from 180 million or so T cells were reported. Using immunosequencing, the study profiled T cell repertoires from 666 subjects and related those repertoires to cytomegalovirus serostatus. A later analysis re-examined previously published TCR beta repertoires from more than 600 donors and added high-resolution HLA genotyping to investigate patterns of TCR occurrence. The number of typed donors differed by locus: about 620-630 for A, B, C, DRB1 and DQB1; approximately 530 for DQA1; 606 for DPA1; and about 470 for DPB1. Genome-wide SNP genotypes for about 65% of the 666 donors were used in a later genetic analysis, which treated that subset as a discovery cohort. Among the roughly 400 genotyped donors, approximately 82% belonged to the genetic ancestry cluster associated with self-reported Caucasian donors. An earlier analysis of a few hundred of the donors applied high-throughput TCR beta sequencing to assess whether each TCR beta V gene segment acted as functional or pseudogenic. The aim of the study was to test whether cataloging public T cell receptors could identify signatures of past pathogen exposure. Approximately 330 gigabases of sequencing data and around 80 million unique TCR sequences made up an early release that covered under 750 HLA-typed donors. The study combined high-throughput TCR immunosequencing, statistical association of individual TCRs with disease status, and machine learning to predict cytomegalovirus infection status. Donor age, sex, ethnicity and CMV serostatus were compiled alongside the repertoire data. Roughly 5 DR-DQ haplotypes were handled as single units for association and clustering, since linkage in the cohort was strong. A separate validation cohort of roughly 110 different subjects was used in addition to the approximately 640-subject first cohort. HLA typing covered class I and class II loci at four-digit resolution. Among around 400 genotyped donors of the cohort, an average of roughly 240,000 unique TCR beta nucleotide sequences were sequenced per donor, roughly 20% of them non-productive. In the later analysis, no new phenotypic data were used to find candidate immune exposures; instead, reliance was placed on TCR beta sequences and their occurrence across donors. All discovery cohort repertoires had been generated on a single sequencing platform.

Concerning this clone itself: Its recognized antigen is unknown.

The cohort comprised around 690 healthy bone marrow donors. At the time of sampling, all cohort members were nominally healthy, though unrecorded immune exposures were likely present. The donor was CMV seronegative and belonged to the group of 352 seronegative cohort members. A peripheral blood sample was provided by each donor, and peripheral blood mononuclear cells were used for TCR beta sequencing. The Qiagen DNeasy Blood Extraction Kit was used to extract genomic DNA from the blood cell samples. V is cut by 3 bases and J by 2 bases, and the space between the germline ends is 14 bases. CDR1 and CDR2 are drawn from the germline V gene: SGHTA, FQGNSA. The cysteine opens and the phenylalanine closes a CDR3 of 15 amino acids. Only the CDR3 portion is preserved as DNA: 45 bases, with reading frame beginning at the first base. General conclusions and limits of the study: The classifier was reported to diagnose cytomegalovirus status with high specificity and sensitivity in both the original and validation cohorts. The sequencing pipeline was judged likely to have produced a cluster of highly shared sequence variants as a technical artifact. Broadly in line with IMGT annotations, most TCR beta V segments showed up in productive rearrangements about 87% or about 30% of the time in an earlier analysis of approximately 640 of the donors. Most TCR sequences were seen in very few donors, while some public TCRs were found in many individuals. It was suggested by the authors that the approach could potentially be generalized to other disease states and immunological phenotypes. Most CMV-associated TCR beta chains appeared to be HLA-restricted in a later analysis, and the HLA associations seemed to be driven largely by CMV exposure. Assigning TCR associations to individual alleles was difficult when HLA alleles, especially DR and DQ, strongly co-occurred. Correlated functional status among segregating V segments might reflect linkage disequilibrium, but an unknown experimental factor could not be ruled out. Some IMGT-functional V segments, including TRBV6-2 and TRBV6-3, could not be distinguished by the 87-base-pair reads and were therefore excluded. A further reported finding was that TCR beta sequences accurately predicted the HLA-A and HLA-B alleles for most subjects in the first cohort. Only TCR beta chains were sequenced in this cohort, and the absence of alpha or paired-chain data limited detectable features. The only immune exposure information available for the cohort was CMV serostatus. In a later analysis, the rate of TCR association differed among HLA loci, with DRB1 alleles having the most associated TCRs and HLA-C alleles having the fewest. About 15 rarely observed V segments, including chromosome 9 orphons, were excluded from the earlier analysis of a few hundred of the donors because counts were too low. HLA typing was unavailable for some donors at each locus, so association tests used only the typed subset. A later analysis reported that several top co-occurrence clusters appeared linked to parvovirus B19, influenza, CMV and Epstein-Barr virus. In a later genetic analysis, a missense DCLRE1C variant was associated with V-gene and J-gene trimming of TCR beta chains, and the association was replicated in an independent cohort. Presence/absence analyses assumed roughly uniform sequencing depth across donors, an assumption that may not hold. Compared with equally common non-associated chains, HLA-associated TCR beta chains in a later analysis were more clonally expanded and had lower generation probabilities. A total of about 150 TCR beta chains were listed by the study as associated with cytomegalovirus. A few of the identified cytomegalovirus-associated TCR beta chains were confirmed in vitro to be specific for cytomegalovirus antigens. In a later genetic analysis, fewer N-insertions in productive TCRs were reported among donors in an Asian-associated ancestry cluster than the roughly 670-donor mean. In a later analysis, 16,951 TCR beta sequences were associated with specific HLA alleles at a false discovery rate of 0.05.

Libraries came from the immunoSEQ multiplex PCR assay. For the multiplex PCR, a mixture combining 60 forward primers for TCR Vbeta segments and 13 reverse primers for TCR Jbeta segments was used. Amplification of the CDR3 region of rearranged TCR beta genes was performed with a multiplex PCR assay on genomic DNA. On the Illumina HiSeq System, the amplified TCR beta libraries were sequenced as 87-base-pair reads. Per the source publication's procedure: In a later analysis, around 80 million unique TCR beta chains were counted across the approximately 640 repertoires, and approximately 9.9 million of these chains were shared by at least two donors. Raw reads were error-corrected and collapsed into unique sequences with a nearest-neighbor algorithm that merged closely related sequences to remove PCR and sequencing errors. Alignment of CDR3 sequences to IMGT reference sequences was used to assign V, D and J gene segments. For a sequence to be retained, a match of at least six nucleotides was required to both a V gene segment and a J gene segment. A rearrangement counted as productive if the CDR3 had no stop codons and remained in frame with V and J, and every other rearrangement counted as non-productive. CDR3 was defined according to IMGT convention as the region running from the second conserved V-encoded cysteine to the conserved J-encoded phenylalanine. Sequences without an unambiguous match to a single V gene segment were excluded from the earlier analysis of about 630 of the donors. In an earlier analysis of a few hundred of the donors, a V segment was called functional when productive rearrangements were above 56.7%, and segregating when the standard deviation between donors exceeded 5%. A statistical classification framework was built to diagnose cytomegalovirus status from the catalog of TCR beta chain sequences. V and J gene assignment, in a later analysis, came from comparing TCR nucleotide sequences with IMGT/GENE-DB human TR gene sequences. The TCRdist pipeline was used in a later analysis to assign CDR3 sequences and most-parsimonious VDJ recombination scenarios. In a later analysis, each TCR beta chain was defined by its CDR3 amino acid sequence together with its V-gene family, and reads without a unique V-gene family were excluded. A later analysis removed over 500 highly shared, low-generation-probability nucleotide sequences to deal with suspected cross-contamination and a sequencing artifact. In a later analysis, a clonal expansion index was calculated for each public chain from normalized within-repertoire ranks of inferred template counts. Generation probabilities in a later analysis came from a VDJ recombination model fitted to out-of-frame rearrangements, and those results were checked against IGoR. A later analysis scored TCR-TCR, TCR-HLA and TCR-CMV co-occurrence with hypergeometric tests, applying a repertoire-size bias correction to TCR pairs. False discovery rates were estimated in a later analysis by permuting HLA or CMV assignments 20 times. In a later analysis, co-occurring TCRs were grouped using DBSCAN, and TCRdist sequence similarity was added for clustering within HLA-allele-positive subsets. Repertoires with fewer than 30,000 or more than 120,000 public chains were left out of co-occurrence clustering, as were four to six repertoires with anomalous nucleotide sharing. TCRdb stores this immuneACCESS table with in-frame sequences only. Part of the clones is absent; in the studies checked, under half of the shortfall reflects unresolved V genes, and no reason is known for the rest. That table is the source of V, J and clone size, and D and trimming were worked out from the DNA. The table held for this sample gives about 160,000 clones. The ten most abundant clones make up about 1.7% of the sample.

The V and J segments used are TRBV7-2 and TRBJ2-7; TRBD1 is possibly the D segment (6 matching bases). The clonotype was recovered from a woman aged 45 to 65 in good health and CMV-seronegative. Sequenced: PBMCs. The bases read TGTGCCAGCAGCTTCCCCGACAGGTCGACCTACGAGCAGTACTTC. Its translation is CASSFPDRSTYEQYF.